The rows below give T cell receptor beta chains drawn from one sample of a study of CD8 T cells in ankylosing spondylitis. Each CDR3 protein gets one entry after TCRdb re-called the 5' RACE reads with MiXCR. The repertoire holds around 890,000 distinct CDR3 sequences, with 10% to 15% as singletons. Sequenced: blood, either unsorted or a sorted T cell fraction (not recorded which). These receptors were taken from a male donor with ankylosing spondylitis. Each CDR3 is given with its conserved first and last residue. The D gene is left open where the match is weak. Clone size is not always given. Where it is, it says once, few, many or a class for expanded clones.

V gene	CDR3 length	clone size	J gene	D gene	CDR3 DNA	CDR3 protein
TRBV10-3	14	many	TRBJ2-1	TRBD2	TGTGCCATCAGTAAAGGACTAGAAGACAATGAGCAGTTCTTC	CAISKGLEDNEQFF
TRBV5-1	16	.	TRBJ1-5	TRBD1	TGCGCCAGCAGCTTGGAGGGGACAGGGGCCGAGGAGCCCCAGCATTTT	CASSLEGTGAEEPQHF
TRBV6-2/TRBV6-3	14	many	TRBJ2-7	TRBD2	TGTGCCAGCAGATCTAGCGGAGGCTCCTACGAGCAGTACTTC	CASRSSGGSYEQYF
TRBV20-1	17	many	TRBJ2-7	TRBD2	TGCAGTGCAAGACCTCCACCAACTAGCGGGAGTTCCTACGAGCAGTACTTC	CSARPPPTSGSSYEQYF
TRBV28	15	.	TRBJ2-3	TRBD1	TGTGCCAGCAACCCGGGACAGGGAGTCACAGATACGCAGTATTTT	CASNPGQGVTDTQYF
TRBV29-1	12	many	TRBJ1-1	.	TGCAGCGCAGGCGGGGTTGGGACTGAAGCTTTCTTT	CSAGGVGTEAFF
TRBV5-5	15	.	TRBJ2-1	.	TGTGCCAGCGGGTCCGGGACGGGGTCCTACAATGAGCAGTTCTTC	CASGSGTGSYNEQFF
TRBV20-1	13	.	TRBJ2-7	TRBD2	TGCAGTGCCCTACTAGCGGGAGGCTACGAGCAGTACTTC	CSALLAGGYEQYF
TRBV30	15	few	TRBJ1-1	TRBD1	TGTGCCTGGGCGGGGGACAGGAGTTCCTGGGTCGAAGCTTTCTTT	CAWAGDRSSWVEAFF
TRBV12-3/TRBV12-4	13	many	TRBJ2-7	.	TGTGCCAGCAGTTTAAGAGCGGAGGGCGAGCAGTACTTC	CASSLRAEGEQYF
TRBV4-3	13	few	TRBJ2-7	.	TGCGCCAGCAGCCAAGAACACGAGGACGAGTTGTACTTC	CASSQEHEDELYF
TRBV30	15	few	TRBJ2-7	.	TGTGCCTGGATCCATAGGGGTAGAGAGAGAGGCGAGCAGTACTTC	CAWIHRGRERGEQYF
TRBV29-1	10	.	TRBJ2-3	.	TGCAGCGTTGCAGTAGATACGCAGTATTTT	CSVAVDTQYF
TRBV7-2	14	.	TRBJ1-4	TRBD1	TGTGCCAGCAGCTTGGGGACAGGGGTTCGGAAACTGTTTTTT	CASSLGTGVRKLFF
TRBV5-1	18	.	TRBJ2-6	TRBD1	TGCGCCAGCAGCCCCAATGGACAGGGGGCTTCGGGGGCCAACGTCCTGACTTTC	CASSPNGQGASGANVLTF
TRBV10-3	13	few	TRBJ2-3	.	TGTGCCATCAGGGGGGGAGAGACAGATACGCAGTATTTT	CAIRGGETDTQYF
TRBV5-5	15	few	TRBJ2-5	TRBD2	TGTGCCAGCAGCACGGGGGGGCAGGGCCAAGAGACCCAGTACTTC	CASSTGGQGQETQYF
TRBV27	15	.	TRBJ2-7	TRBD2	TGTGCCAGCAGTAAGGAACTAGCGGGTTCCCGCGAGCAGTACTTC	CASSKELAGSREQYF
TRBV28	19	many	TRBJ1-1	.	TGTGCCAGCAGCTTCCCGGGTTGGTTCATGGGGCGAGGGAACACTGAAGCTTTCTTT	CASSFPGWFMGRGNTEAFF
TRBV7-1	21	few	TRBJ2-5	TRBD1	TGTGCCAGCAGCTCAAACGTCCCGACAGGGTGGGGGCTATCGCGCCAAGAGACCCAGTACTTC	CASSSNVPTGWGLSRQETQYF
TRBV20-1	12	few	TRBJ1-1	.	TGCAGTGCTATCCCCGATTCACTGAAAGCTTTCTTT	CSAIPDSLKAFF
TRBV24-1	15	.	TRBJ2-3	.	TGTGCCACCAGTGATTCCCGTGGTAGCGGAGATACGCAGTATTTT	CATSDSRGSGDTQYF
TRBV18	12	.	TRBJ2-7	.	TGTGCCAGCTCTCACAGAACATACGAGCAGTACTTC	CASSHRTYEQYF
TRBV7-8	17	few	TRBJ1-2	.	TGTGCCAGCAGCTTAGTGGTGCGGGCGGGAGATAACTATGGCTACACCTTC	CASSLVVRAGDNYGYTF
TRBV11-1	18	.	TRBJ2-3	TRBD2	TGTGCCAGCAGCTTCCCAGCGGGAGGGAACCCATTCACAGATACGCAGTATTTT	CASSFPAGGNPFTDTQYF
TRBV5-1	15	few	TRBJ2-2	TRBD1	TGCGCCAGCAGCTGGGACAGGGCTGGGACCGGGGAGCTGTTTTTT	CASSWDRAGTGELFF
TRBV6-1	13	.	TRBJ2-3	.	TGTGCCACCAACCCAGGCTACACAGATACGCAGTATTTT	CATNPGYTDTQYF